This TCR beta chain was recovered during a study of blood T cell repertoires in COVID-19. About the study: The cDNA or gDNA used as material had been derived from T cells, B-cell-depleted T cells, or PBMCs.

Germline-derived CDR1 and CDR2 are SGDLS and YYNGEE. V shed 4 bases, J shed 5 bases, and the junction held 6 bases outside the gene matches. This CDR3 spans 15 amino acids. The repertoire was sequenced with immunoSEQ multiplex PCR; TCRdb's copy has only in-frame clones and lacks some. The sample has about 42,000 clones; 80% to 90% are singletons. The sequence derives from a man aged 25-40 years with active or convalescent COVID-19. The V gene is TRBV9, the J gene TRBJ2-2; 9 nucleotides line up with TRBD1. Specimen: peripheral blood. As DNA, the CDR3 is TGTGCCAGCAGCACGGGACAGGGCTATACCGGGGAGCTGTTTTTT. Its translation is CASSTGQGYTGELFF.